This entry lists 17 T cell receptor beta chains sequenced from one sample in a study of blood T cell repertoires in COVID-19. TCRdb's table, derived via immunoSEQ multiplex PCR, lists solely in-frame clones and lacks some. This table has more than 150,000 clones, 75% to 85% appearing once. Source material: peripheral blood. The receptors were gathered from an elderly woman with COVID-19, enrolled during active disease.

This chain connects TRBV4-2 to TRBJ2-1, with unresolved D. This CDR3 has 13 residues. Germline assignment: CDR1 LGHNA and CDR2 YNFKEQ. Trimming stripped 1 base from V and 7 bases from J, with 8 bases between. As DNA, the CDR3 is TGTGCCAGCAGCCAAGGTCCAGTAAATGAGCAGTTCTTC. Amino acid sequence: CASSQGPVNEQFF.

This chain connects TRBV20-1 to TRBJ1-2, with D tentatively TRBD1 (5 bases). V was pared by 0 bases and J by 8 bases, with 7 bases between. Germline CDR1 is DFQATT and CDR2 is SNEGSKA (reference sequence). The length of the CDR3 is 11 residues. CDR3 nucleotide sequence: TGCAGTGCTAGAGATAGGGGAGGCTACACCTTC. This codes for CSARDRGGYTF.

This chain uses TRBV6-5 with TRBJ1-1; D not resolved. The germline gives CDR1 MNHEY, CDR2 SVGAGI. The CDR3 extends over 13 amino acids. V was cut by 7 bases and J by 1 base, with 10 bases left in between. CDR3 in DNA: TGTGCCAGCAAAATCGGTGGGAACACTGAAGCTTTCTTT. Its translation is CASKIGGNTEAFF.

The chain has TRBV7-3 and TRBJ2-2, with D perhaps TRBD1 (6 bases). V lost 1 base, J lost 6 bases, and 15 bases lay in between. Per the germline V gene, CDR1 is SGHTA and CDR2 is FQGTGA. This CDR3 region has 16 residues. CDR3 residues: CASSLNRDIIAGELFF. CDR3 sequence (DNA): TGTGCCAGCAGCTTAAACCGGGACATAATCGCCGGGGAGCTGTTTTTT.

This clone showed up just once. The CDR3 DNA is TGCGCCAGCAGCCCTAAGGCACTAGCGGCTTACAATGAGCAGTTCTTC. Protein product: CASSPKALAAYNEQFF. The V call is TRBV5-1, the J call TRBJ2-1; 8 nucleotides match TRBD2. The germline CDR1 and CDR2 sequences are SGHRS and YFSETQ. The ends lost 4 bases at V and 4 bases at J; junction bases unmatched: 10. CDR3 size: 16 residues.

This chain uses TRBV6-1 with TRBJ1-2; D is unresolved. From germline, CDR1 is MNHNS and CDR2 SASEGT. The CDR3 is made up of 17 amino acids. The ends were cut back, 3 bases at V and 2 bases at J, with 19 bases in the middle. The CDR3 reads CASSDDQVGVGNYGYTF. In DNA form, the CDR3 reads TGTGCCAGCAGTGACGACCAGGTCGGGGTAGGGAACTATGGCTACACCTTC.

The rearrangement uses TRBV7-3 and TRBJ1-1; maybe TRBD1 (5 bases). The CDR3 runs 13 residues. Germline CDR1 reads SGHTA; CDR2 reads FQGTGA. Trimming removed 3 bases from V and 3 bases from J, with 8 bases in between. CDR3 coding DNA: TGTGCCAGCAGCTTGACAGTTGACACTGAAGCTTTCTTT. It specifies CASSLTVDTEAFF.

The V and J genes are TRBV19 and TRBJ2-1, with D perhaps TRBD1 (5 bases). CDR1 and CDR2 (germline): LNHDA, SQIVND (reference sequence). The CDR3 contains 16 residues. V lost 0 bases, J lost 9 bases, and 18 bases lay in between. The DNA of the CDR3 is TGTGCCAGTAGTATAGATACGGTGCCCAGTAGGGGTGAGCAGTTCTTC. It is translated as CASSIDTVPSRGEQFF.

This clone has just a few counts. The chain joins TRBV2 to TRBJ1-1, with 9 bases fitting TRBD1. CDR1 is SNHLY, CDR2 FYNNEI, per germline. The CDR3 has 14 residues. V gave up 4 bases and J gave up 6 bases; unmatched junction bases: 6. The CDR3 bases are TGTGCCAGCAGTGCAAGGACAGGGGAGGCTGAAGCTTTCTTT. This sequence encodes CASSARTGEAEAFF.

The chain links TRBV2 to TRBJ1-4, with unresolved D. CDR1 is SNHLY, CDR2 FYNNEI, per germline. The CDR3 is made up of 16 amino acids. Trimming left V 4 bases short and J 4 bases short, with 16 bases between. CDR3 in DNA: TGTGCCAGCAGTGTAGGTCCGTGGAGGATTAATGAAAAACTGTTTTTT. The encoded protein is CASSVGPWRINEKLFF.

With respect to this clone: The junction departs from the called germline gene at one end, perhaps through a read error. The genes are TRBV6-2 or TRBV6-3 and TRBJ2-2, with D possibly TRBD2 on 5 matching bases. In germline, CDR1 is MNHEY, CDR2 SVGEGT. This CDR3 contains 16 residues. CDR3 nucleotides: TGTGCCAGCAGTTATCCCCCCAGCGGCGGTCCCGGGAAGCTGTTTTTT. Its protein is CASSYPPSGGPGKLFF.

The chain's CDR3 is CASSVYSTDTQYF. The CDR3 region has the DNA TGTGCCAGCAGCGTCTACTCCACAGATACGCAGTATTTT. V gene TRBV7-9 combines with J gene TRBJ2-3; no firm D call. The germline CDR1 and CDR2 sequences are SEHNR and FQNEAQ (reference sequence). This CDR3 comprises 13 residues. Trimming took off 5 bases at V and 2 bases at J, with 8 bases between the two ends.

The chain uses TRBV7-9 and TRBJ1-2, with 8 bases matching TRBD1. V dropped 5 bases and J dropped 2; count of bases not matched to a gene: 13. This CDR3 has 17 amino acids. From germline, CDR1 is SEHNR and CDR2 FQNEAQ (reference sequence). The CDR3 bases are TGTGCCAGCAGCGCAGGCAGGGGGCGCGGACCCAACTATGGCTACACCTTC. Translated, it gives CASSAGRGRGPNYGYTF. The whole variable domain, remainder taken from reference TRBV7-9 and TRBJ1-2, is DTGVSQNPRHKITKRGQNVTFRCDPISEHNRLYWYRQTLGQGPEFLTYFQNEAQLEKSRLLSDRFSAERPKGSFSTLEIQRTEQGDSAMYLCASSAGRGRGPNYGYTFGSGTRLTVV.

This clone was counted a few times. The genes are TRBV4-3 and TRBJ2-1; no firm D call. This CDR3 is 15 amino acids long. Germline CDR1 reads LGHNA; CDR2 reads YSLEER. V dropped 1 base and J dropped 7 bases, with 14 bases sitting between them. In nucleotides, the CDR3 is TGCGCCAGCAGCCAAGGCCTTAGTCAACGAAATGAGCAGTTCTTC. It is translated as CASSQGLSQRNEQFF.

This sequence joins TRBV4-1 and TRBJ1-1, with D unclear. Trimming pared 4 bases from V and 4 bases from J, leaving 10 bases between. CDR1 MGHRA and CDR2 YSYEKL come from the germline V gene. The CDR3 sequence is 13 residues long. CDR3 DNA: TGCGCCAGCAGCCCTCAGGTCGGCACTGAAGCTTTCTTT. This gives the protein CASSPQVGTEAFF.

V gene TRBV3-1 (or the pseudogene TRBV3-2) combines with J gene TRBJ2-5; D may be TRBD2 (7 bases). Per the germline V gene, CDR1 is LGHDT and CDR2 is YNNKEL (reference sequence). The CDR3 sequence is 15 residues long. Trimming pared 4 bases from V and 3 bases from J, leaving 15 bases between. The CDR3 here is CASSPGRGPEETQYF. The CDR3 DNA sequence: TGTGCCAGCAGCCCCGGGCGGGGGCCTGAAGAGACCCAGTACTTC.

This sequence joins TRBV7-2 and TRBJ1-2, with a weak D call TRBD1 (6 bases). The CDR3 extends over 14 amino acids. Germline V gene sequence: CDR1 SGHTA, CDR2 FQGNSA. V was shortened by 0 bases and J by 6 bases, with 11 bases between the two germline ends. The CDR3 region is CASSLALQGNGYTF. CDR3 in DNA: TGTGCCAGCAGCTTAGCCTTACAGGGAAATGGCTACACCTTC.